This TCR beta chain was recorded in a study of T cell changes during pregnancy in multiple sclerosis. Assay: immunoSEQ multiplex PCR; the TCRdb copy retains only in-frame clones and omits some. This repertoire shows some 70,000 clones, about 90% found once; its top ten account for 0.65% to 1%. The CDR3 is 13 amino acids. The germline V gene encodes CDR1 SGHAT and CDR2 FQNNGV. The V end was cut by 2 bases, the J end by 12 bases, with 16 bases between. The material was peripheral blood, obtained in the second trimester of pregnancy. The TCR originated in a female donor with multiple sclerosis, enrolled in a pregnancy study. The chain recombines TRBV11-2 with TRBJ1-2; no clear D gene. The CDR3 DNA follows: TGTGCCAGCAGCTTATCCGGAACCGGGAGGAACACCTTC. Residues: CASSLSGTGRNTF.